This TCR beta chain was identified in a study of cytomegalovirus exposure and HLA in healthy donors. Germline CDR1 and CDR2: LNHDA and SQIVND (reference sequence). Trimming removed 6 bases at V and 13 bases at J, with 15 bases between. CDR3 length equals 11 residues. In the PCR, 60 Vbeta and 13 Jbeta primers were used. TCRdb's table, derived via immunoSEQ multiplex PCR, lists solely in-frame clones and lacks some. This sample has some 140,000 clones, with 60% to 85% found just once. Sequenced material: PBMCs. V usage is TRBV19 and J usage is TRBJ1-2; D possibly corresponds to TRBD1 (6 bases). The clonotype originates from a woman aged 40 to 50 in good health and CMV-seronegative. The CDR3 sequence: CASSLQGVVTF. The CDR3 DNA is TGTGCCAGTAGCTTACAGGGAGTGGTCACCTTC.